These T cell receptor beta chains were read from a single sample in a study of OX40 agonist ivuxolimab in advanced cancers. Some clones are missing from TCRdb's copy, which holds only in-frame ones; the method was immunoSEQ multiplex PCR. The table has roughly 67,000 clones, around 86% seen once. The source was CD4+ or CD8+ T cells sorted from blood, collected in a trial of the OX40 agonist ivuxolimab. These receptors were taken from an adult with an advanced solid tumor such as melanoma, head and neck, liver or kidney cancer. CDR3s include the opening cysteine and the closing phenylalanine or tryptophan. Each record gives: CDR3 protein, CDR3 length, V gene, J gene.

CASSFGLNGYTF	12	TRBV5-4	TRBJ1-2
CASSLWGDDTQYF	13	TRBV5-8	TRBJ2-3
CASSLGNTIYF	11	TRBV7-9	TRBJ1-3
CASSLEDLRYEQYF	14	TRBV11-2	TRBJ2-7
CASSGGTGVSFNEKLFF	17	TRBV6-1	TRBJ1-4
CAWRDVGATDTQYF	14	TRBV30	TRBJ2-3
CASSAVQALYGYTF	14	TRBV7-2	TRBJ1-2
CASSLVQGSYEQYF	14	TRBV7-6	TRBJ2-7
CASSLPQFYQYF	12	TRBV7-9	TRBJ2-7
CASSSGTTGEQFF	13	TRBV2	TRBJ2-1
CASSLEGRYGYTF	13	TRBV27	TRBJ1-2
CASSEQDYEQYF	12	TRBV2	TRBJ2-7
CAISESGTLSTDTQYF	16	TRBV10-3	TRBJ2-3
CASRGRTPMNTEAFF	15	TRBV25-1	TRBJ1-1
CASSAQGAGGEKLFF	15	TRBV2	TRBJ1-4
CASSLMQGEQYF	12	TRBV5-1	TRBJ2-7
CASSYTDQGSYGYTF	15	TRBV19	TRBJ1-2
CASSARDRPSTDTQYF	16	TRBV7-2	TRBJ2-3
CASSPGFMNTEAFF	14	TRBV4-1	TRBJ1-1
CASSRQGTDEQFF	13	TRBV6-1	TRBJ2-1
CASSLMPGNTEAFF	14	TRBV5-8	TRBJ1-1
CASSQGRGTEAFF	13	TRBV4-2	TRBJ1-1
CASSFVGSYEQYF	13	TRBV5-4	TRBJ2-7
CASSKDRGVYEQYF	14	TRBV6-5	TRBJ2-7
CASSNSFDSPAEAFF	15	TRBV11-3	TRBJ1-1
CASTPASARLNEQFF	15	TRBV28	TRBJ2-1
CASSEIAGSYNEQFF	15	TRBV2	TRBJ2-1
CASSYFRAVGYTF	13	TRBV6-5	TRBJ1-2
CASSFDRNYGYTF	13	TRBV11-2	TRBJ1-2
CASGVQTGYTGELFF	15	TRBV25-1	TRBJ2-2
CASSPIDGSQYF	12	TRBV5-5	TRBJ2-5
CASSEWGSGGGYEQYF	16	TRBV25-1	TRBJ2-7
CAWSALPSGGKREQYF	16	TRBV30	TRBJ2-7
CASSLRETQYF	11	TRBV28	TRBJ2-5
CASSMNTGSNQPQHF	15	TRBV5-1	TRBJ1-5
CASSLVDFSDTQYF	14	TRBV11-2	TRBJ2-3
CASRASGTQETQYF	14	TRBV19	TRBJ2-5
CASSPRTYEQYF	12	TRBV5-8	TRBJ2-7
CAISQGTEAFF	11	TRBV10-3	TRBJ1-1
CASSGQGSAGYTF	13	TRBV27	TRBJ1-2
CASSSGQGGPRTEAFF	16	TRBV11-2	TRBJ1-1
CATSERGPTDTQYF	14	TRBV15	TRBJ2-3
CASIDRGRSEKLFF	14	TRBV19	TRBJ1-4
CASSEQGSQPQHF	13	TRBV7-9	TRBJ1-5